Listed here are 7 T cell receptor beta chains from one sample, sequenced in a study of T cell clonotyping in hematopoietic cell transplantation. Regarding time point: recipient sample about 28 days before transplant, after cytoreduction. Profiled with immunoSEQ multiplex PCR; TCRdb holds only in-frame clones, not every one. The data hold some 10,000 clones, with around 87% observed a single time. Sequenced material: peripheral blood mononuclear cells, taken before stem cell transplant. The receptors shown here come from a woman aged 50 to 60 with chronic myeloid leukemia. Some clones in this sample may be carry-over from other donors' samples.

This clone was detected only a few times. The CDR3 sequence: CASSLANEQFF. DNA for the CDR3: TGCGCCAGCAGCTTGGCCAATGAGCAGTTCTTC. The chain combines TRBV5-1 with TRBJ2-1, with unresolved D. V was pared by 0 bases and J by 6 bases, with 1 base between. The CDR3 spans 11 residues. CDR1 is SGHRS and CDR2 is YFSETQ in the germline V gene.

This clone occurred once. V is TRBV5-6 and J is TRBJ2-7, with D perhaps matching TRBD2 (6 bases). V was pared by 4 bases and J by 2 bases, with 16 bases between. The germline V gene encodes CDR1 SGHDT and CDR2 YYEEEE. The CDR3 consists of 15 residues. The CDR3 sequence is CASSLGPSVTYEQYF. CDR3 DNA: TGTGCCAGCAGCCTGGGGCCTAGCGTTACCTACGAGCAGTACTTC.

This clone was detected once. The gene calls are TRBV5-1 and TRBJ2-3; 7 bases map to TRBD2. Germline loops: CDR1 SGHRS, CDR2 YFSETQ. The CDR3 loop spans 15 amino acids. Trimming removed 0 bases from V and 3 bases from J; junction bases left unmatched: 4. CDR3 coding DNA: TGCGCCAGCAGCTTGGGAGCGGGAACGACAGATACGCAGTATTTT. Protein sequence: CASSLGAGTTDTQYF. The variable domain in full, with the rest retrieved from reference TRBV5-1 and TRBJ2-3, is KAGVTQTPRYLIKTRGQQVTLSCSPISGHRSVSWYQQTPGQGLQFLFEYFSETQRNKGNFPGRFSGRQFSNSRSEMNVSTLELGDSALYLCASSLGAGTTDTQYFGPGTRLTVL.

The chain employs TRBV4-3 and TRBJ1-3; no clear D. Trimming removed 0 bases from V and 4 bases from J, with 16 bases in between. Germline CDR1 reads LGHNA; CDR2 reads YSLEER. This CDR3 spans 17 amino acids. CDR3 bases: TGCGCCAGCAGCCAAGATTCCATTTTACTTTGGGGAAACACCATATATTTT. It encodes CASSQDSILLWGNTIYF.

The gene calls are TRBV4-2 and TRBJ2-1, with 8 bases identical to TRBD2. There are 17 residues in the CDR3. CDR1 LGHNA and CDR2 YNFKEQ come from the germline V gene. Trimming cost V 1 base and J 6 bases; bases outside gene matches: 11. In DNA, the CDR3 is TGTGCCAGCAGCCAAGTAGGGTTGGCGGGGGGACTCAATGAGCAGTTCTTC. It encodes CASSQVGLAGGLNEQFF.

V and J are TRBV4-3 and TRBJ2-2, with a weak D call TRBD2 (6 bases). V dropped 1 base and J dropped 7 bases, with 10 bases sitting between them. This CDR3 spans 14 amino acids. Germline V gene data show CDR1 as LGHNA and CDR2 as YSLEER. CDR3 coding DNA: TGCGCCAGCAGCCAAGTTCGGGGACTCGGGGAGCTGTTTTTT. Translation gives CASSQVRGLGELFF.

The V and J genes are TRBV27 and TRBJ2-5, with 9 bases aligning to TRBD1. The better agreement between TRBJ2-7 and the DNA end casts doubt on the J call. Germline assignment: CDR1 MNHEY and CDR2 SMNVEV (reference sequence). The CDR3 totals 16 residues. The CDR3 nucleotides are TGTGCCAGCAGTAGGGGACAGGGACCTAGCTCCTACGAGCAGTACTTC. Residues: CASSRGQGPSSYEQYF.